The rows below give T cell receptor beta chains drawn from one sample of a study of sequential checkpoint blockade in melanoma. Profiling relied on immunoSEQ multiplex PCR, and the TCRdb table lists in-frame clones only, not all of them. The sample includes about 13,000 clones, roughly 78% of them seen just once. Specimen: CD8+ T cells sorted from blood (inferred from file names), collected from a patient given nivolumab and ipilimumab in sequence. Receptor source: a human donor with melanoma. Each CDR3 is given with its conserved first and last residue. A D gene is named only where the DNA matches it firmly. The size of a clone is reported for some rows only, either as once, few or many, or as a class for expanded clones.

D gene | J gene | clone size | V gene | CDR3 DNA | CDR3 protein
TRBD1 | TRBJ1-1 | - | TRBV19 | TGTGCCAGTAGCATGACAGGGGCCGTCACTGAAGCTTTCTTT | CASSMTGAVTEAFF
- | TRBJ1-1 | - | TRBV27 | TGTGCCAGCGGAGGGAAACGAAACACTGAAGCTTTCTTT | CASGGKRNTEAFF
- | TRBJ2-2 | few | TRBV11-3 | TGTGCCAGCAGCCTAACGGGACGGGGGACCGGGGAGCTGTTTTTT | CASSLTGRGTGELFF
- | TRBJ1-5 | - | TRBV7-9 | TGTGCCAGCAGCTTGGGGGGGGCTGGGGTTCAGCCCCAGCATTTT | CASSLGGAGVQPQHF
TRBD2 | TRBJ2-7 | - | TRBV7-2 | TGTGCCAGCAGCGTAGCGGGTAGGAGCTCCTACGAGCAGTACTTC | CASSVAGRSSYEQYF
- | TRBJ1-4 | - | TRBV7-2 | TGTGCCAGCAGCTTTGGGGACACCAATGAAAAACTGTTTTTT | CASSFGDTNEKLFF
- | TRBJ2-2 | - | TRBV7-9 | TGTGCCAGCAGTCCAGGACTGGCGCGGAACACCGGGGAGCTGTTTTTT | CASSPGLARNTGELFF
- | TRBJ2-2 | few | TRBV5-4 | TGTGCCAGCAGCTTTGGGGCCGGGAGTAACGTGGGCGGGGAGCTGTTTTTT | CASSFGAGSNVGGELFF
TRBD1 | TRBJ1-1 | - | TRBV7-9 | TGTGCCAGCAGCTTAGGGACAGGGGGCAACACTGAAGCTTTCTTT | CASSLGTGGNTEAFF
TRBD2 | TRBJ2-7 | - | TRBV11-2 | TGTGCCAGCAGCTTAGATCGGGCTAGCCCGGGAGGGGTCTCCTACGAGCAGTACTTC | CASSLDRASPGGVSYEQYF
TRBD1 | TRBJ2-4 | - | TRBV7-9 | TGTGCCAGCAGCTTAGTGGGACAGGGGAAAAACATTCAGTACTTC | CASSLVGQGKNIQYF
TRBD2 | TRBJ2-1 | - | TRBV28 | TGTGCCAGCAGTTTATACCTCACTTGGGGGAGGGAGATCAGCTCCTACAATGAGCAGTTCTTC | CASSLYLTWGREISSYNEQFF
TRBD1 | TRBJ2-7 | few | TRBV4-1 | TGCGCCAGCAGCACCCGGACAGGGGGCGGGGGCGAGCAGTACTTC | CASSTRTGGGGEQYF
- | TRBJ2-7 | once | TRBV7-2 | TGTGCCAGCAGCTTAGTGGGTCGGACAGCGTCGATGGGCTACGAGCAGTACTTC | CASSLVGRTASMGYEQYF
- | TRBJ1-2 | - | TRBV27 | TGTGCCAGCAGTTGGTCCGGTGGGGCGGATGGCTACACCTTC | CASSWSGGADGYTF
TRBD1 | TRBJ2-7 | - | TRBV14 | TGTGCCAGCAGCCAAGGACAGGGGGCTTACGAGCAGTACTTC | CASSQGQGAYEQYF
- | TRBJ2-3 | - | TRBV5-6 | TGTGCCAGCAGCTCCGACAGAGTCACAGATACGCAGTATTTT | CASSSDRVTDTQYF
- | TRBJ2-3 | - | TRBV15 | TGTGCCACCAGCTGGGGGACTTCTGATACGCAGTATTTT | CATSWGTSDTQYF
- | TRBJ2-7 | - | TRBV4-1 | TGCGCCAGCAGCCAAGAGGGGGGTCGGGAGCAGTACTTC | CASSQEGGREQYF
- | TRBJ2-1 | - | TRBV19 | TGTGCCAGTAGTATAGCCCTCCGACTAGTAGGGGTCTACAATGAGCAGTTCTTC | CASSIALRLVGVYNEQFF
- | TRBJ1-1 | - | TRBV18 | TGTGCCAGTACCAGCGGCCGGAACACTGAAGCTTTCTTT | CASTSGRNTEAFF
- | TRBJ2-7 | - | TRBV7-6 | TGTGCCAGCAGCTTAGCGCGGGATGAGCAGTACTTC | CASSLARDEQYF
TRBD1 | TRBJ2-1 | few | TRBV12-5 | TGTGCTAGTGGTCCATGGAAACAGGGGCCAACCTACAATGAGCAGTTCTTC | CASGPWKQGPTYNEQFF
- | TRBJ1-4 | few | TRBV6-5 | TGTGCCAGCAGTCCAGGGCACGCAACTAATGAAAAACTGTTTTTT | CASSPGHATNEKLFF
- | TRBJ2-2 | - | TRBV9 | TGTGCCAGCAGCGTAGGACACCCCGGGGAGCTGTTTTTT | CASSVGHPGELFF
- | TRBJ2-7 | - | TRBV7-8 | TGTGCCAGCAGCTGGGATCAGGGCTACGAGCAGTACTTC | CASSWDQGYEQYF
TRBD1 | TRBJ1-2 | - | TRBV29-1 | TGCAGCGTCCTGACAGGGGAGGTTGGCTACACCTTC | CSVLTGEVGYTF
- | TRBJ2-1 | - | TRBV19 | TGTGCCAGTAGTATTGACGGGAGTACTTACAATGAGCAGTTCTTC | CASSIDGSTYNEQFF
TRBD1 | TRBJ2-7 | - | TRBV5-8 | TGTGCCAGCAGCTTGACCGGGACAGGGGTTGGTGAGCAGTACTTC | CASSLTGTGVGEQYF
TRBD2 | TRBJ2-6 | few | TRBV11-2 | TGTGCCAGCAGCTCCTGGGCGTCAGCGGGATTGACTGGGGCCAACGTCCTGACTTTC | CASSSWASAGLTGANVLTF
TRBD1 | TRBJ2-2 | - | TRBV18 | TGTGCCAGCTCACCACCGGGACAGGAACTCATCGGGGAGCTGTTTTTT | CASSPPGQELIGELFF
- | TRBJ2-1 | - | TRBV7-9 | TGTGCCAGCAGCTTAGCCGGGACTTACAATGAGCAGTTCTTC | CASSLAGTYNEQFF
TRBD1 | TRBJ2-1 | - | TRBV7-3 | TGTGCCAGCGCTGGGACAGGGGGATATGAGCAGTTCTTC | CASAGTGGYEQFF
TRBD1 | TRBJ1-3 | - | TRBV7-9 | TGTGCCAGCAGCTCGGACAGGGAGACTTCTGGAAACACCATATATTTT | CASSSDRETSGNTIYF
TRBD1 | TRBJ1-1 | - | TRBV5-1 | TGCGCCAGCAGACACGACAGGGGCAACGTAGGGACTGAAGCTTTCTTT | CASRHDRGNVGTEAFF
- | TRBJ1-2 | - | TRBV9 | TGTGCCAGCAGCGTAGAAGGGTCAGGGAACCTCTATGGCTACACCTTC | CASSVEGSGNLYGYTF
TRBD2 | TRBJ2-3 | - | TRBV4-1 | TGCGCCAGCAGCCGAGAAAGCGGGGCCTACACAGATACGCAGTATTTT | CASSRESGAYTDTQYF
TRBD2 | TRBJ2-1 | - | TRBV7-6 | TGTGCCAGCACCCTAGCGGGAGGGTCTAAATTTAATGAGCAGTTCTTC | CASTLAGGSKFNEQFF
TRBD1 | TRBJ2-1 | once | TRBV4-1 | TGCGCCAGCAGCCAAGAGACAGGGGATGAGCAGTTCTTC | CASSQETGDEQFF
- | TRBJ1-1 | - | TRBV7-9 | TGTGCCAGCAGCTTATTGGAGGAAACGGCTGAAGCTTTCTTT | CASSLLEETAEAFF
TRBD2 | TRBJ2-5 | - | TRBV27 | TGTGCCAGCAGTTCACTAGCGGGACCCCTTGGCCAGTACTTC | CASSSLAGPLGQYF
- | TRBJ1-5 | - | TRBV10-3 | TGTGCCATCAGTGAGTCGGAGTATCAGCCCCAGCATTTT | CAISESEYQPQHF
- | TRBJ2-7 | - | TRBV7-9 | TGTGCCAGCAGCTTTACTAGCACCTACGAGCAGTACTTC | CASSFTSTYEQYF
TRBD1 | TRBJ2-7 | - | TRBV13 | TGTGCCAGCAGCGTCGGACAGGGGAGCTCCTACGAGCAGTACTTC | CASSVGQGSSYEQYF
TRBD1 | TRBJ2-3 | - | TRBV9 | TGTGCCAGCAGCGGACAGGGAAGGGGCGCAGATACGCAGTATTTT | CASSGQGRGADTQYF
- | TRBJ1-5 | - | TRBV6-6 | TGTGCCAGCAGTGGTGACAGGCTCAATCAGCCCCAGCATTTT | CASSGDRLNQPQHF
- | TRBJ1-1 | - | TRBV27 | TGTGCCAGCATGGACATTCGGATGAACACTGAAGCTTTCTTT | CASMDIRMNTEAFF
- | TRBJ2-1 | - | TRBV13 | TGTGCCAGCAGCCCCCCGTCGACTTCCTACAATGAGCAGTTCTTC | CASSPPSTSYNEQFF
TRBD1 | TRBJ1-1 | - | TRBV27 | TGTGCCAGCAGTTTATGGTCCTCCTCCGACAGGGGGCTAGAAGCTTTCTTT | CASSLWSSSDRGLEAFF
TRBD2 | TRBJ2-2 | - | TRBV5-4 | TGTGCCAGCAGCTTCGGACTAGCGGGGGAAAACACCGGGGAGCTGTTTTTT | CASSFGLAGENTGELFF
- | TRBJ2-7 | - | TRBV27 | TGTGCCAGCCATTCGACCCGGGGGTTTGGAGCCTACGAGCAGTACTTC | CASHSTRGFGAYEQYF
- | TRBJ2-7 | - | TRBV27 | TGTGCCAGCAGTTTGGACAGATTCTACGAGCAGTACTTC | CASSLDRFYEQYF
- | TRBJ2-1 | - | TRBV28 | TGTGCCAGCAGGTGGACATTGAGCTCCTACAATGAGCAGTTCTTC | CASRWTLSSYNEQFF
- | TRBJ1-5 | - | TRBV5-4 | TGTGCCAGCAGCCTCTATCGGGAACCCAATCAGCCCCAGCATTTT | CASSLYREPNQPQHF
- | TRBJ2-3 | - | TRBV27 | TGTGCCAGCAGTAGCGAGACAGATACGCAGTATTTT | CASSSETDTQYF
- | TRBJ2-1 | - | TRBV19 | TGTGCCAGTACCACCCCGGGCGGGCCCTCAAAGAACAATGAGCAGTTCTTC | CASTTPGGPSKNNEQFF
TRBD1 | TRBJ2-1 | - | TRBV7-3 | TGTGCCAGCAGCTCCCGACAGGGTGACCCGAGGTACAATGAGCAGTTCTTC | CASSSRQGDPRYNEQFF
TRBD1 | TRBJ2-3 | - | TRBV4-1 | TGCGCCAGCAGCCTAACCGGACAGGAGGACACAGATACGCAGTATTTT | CASSLTGQEDTDTQYF